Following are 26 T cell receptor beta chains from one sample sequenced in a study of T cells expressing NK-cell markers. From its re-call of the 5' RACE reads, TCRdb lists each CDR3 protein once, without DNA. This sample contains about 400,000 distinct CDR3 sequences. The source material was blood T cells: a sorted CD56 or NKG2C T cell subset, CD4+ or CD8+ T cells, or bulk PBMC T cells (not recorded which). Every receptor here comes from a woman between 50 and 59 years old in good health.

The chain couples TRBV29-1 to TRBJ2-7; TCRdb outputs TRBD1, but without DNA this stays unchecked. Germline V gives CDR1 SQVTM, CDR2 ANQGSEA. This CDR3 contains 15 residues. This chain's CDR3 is CSVPHYSASGNEQYF.

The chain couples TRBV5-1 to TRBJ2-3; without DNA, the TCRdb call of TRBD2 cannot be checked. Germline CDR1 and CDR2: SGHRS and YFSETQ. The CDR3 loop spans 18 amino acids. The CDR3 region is CASSSGLAGGKNTDTQYF.

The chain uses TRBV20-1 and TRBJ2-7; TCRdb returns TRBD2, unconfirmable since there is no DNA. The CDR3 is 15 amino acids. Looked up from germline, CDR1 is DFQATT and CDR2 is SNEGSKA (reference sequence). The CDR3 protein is CSAIIGLMTSYEQYF.

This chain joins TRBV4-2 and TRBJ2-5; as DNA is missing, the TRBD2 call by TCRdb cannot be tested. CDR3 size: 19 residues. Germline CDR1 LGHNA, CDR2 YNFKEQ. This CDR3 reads CASSQTLGLAGGLEETQYF.

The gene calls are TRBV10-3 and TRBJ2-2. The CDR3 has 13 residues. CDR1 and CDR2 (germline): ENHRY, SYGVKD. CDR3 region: CATSTRGTGELFF.

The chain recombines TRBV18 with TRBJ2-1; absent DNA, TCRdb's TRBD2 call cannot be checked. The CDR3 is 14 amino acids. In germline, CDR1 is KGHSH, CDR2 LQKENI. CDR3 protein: CASSPRRTSNEQFF.

The CDR3 here is CAINRLAGVDEQFF. The genes are TRBV10-3 and TRBJ2-1; TCRdb designates TRBD2, a call that cannot be tested without DNA. Germline V gives CDR1 ENHRY, CDR2 SYGVKD. The CDR3 contains 14 residues.

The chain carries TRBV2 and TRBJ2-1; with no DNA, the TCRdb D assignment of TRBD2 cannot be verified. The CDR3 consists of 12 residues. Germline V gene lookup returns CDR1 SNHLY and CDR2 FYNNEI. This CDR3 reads CASSLQDFSRFF.

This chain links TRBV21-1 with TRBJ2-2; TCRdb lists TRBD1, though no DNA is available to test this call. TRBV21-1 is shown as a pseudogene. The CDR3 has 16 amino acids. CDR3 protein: CASSKATGGRAGELFF.

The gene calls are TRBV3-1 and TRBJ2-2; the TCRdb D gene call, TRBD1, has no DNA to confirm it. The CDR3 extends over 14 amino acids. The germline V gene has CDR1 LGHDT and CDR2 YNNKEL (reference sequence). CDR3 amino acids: CASTRDKNTGELFF.

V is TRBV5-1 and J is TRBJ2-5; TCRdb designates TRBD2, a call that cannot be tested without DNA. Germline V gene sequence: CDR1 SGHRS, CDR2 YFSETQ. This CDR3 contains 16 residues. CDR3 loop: CASSLSAGGPYETQYF.

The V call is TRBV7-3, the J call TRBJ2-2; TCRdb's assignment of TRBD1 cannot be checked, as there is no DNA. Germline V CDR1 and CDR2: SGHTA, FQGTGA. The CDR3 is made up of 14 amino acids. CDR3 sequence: CASSFSPATGELFF.

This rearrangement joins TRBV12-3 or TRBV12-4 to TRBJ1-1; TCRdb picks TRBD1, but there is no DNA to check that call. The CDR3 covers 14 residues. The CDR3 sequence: CASSWDRGGTEAFF.

CDR3 loop: CASSYGLAGGGVGELFF. V gene TRBV2 combines with J gene TRBJ2-2; TCRdb's assignment of TRBD2 cannot be checked, as there is no DNA. The germline V gene encodes CDR1 SNHLY and CDR2 FYNNEI. The CDR3 has 17 amino acids.

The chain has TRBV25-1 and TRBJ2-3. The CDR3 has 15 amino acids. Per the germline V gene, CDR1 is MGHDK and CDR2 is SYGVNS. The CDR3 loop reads CASSAPSPFTDTQYF.

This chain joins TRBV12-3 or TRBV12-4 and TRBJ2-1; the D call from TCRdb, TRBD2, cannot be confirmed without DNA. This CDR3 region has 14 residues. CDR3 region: CASSFGSLVNEQFF.

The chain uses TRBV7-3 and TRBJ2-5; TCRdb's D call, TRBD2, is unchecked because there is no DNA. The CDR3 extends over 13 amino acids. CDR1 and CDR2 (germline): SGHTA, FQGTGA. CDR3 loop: CASSLETRGTQYF.

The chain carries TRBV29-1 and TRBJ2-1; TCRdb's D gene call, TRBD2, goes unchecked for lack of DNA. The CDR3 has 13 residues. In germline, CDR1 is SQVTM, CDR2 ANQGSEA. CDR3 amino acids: CSVALGTLNEQFF.

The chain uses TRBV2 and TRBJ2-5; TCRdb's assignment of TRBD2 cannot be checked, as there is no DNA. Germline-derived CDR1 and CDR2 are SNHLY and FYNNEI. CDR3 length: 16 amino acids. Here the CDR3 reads CASSEGTRRLGETQYF.

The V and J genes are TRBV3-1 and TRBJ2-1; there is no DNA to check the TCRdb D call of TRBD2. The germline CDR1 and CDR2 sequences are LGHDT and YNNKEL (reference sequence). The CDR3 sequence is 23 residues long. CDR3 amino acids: CASSQVLNSGFREVLQLRNEQFF.

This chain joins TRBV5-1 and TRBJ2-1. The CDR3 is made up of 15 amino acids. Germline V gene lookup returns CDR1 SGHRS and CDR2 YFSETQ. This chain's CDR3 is CASSSLQGAYNEQFF.

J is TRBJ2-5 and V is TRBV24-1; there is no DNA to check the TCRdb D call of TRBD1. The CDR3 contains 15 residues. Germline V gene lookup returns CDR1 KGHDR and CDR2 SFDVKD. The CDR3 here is CATSGTGSGQETQYF.

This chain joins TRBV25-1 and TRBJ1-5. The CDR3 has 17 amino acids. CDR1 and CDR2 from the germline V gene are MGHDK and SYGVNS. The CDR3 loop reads CASSDPSPGAGNQPQHF.

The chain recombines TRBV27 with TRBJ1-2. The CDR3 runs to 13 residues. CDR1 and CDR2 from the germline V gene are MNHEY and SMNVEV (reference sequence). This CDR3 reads CASSTTGGKGYTF.

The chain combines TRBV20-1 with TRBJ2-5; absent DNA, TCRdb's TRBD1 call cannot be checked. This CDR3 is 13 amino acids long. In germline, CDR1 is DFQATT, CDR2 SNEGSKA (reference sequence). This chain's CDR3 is CSARGQGGETQYF.

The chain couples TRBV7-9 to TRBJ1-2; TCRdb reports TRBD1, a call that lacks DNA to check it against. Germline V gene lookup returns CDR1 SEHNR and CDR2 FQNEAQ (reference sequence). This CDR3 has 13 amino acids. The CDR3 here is CASSSRGRDGYTF.